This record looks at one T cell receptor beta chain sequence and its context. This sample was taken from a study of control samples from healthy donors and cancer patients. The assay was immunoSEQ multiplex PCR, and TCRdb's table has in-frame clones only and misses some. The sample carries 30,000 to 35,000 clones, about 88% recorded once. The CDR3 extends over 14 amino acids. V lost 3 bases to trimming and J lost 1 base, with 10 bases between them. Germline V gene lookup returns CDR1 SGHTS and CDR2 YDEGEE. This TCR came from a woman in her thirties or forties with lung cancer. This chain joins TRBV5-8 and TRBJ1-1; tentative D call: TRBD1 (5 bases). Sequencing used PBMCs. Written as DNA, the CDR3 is TGTGCCAGCAGCTGGGCAACAGGGAACACTGAAGCTTTCTTT. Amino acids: CASSWATGNTEAFF. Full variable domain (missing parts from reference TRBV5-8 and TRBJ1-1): EAGVTQSPTHLIKTRGQQATLRCSPISGHTSVYWYQQALGLGLQFLLWYDEGEERNRGNFPPRFSGRQFPNYSSELNVNALELEDSALYLCASSWATGNTEAFFGQGTRLTVV.